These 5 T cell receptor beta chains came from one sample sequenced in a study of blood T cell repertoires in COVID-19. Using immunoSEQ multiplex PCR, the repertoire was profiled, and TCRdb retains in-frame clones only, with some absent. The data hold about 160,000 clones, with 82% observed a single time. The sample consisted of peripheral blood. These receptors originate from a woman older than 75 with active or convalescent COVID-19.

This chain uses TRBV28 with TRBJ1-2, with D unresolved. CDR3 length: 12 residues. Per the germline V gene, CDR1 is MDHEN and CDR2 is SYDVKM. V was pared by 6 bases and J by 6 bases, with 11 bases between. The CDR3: CASRRDKNGYTF. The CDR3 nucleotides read TGTGCCAGCAGGCGTGACAAGAATGGCTACACCTTC.

The CDR3 nucleotides are TGTGCCAGCAGCCTACTACAGGGGGATAACGAGCAGTACTTC. Protein: CASSLLQGDNEQYF. V gene TRBV3-1 (or the pseudogene TRBV3-2) combines with J gene TRBJ2-7; 8 nucleotides align to TRBD1. J was trimmed by 5 bases and V by 4 bases; bases with no gene match: 7. The CDR3 is made up of 14 amino acids. CDR1 and CDR2 (germline): LGHDT, YNNKEL (reference sequence).

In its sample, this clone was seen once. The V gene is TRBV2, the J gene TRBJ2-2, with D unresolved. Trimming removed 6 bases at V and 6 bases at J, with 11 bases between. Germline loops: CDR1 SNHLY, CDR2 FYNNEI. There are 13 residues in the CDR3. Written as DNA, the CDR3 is TGTGCCAGCAGGACTGACCCCCCCGGGGAGCTGTTTTTT. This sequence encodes CASRTDPPGELFF.

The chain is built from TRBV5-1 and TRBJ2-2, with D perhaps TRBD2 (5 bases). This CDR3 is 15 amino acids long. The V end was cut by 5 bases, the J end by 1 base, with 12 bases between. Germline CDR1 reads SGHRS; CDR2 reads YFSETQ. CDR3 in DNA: TGCGCCAGCAGTCGGGAAGGGTTGAACACCGGGGAGCTGTTTTTT. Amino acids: CASSREGLNTGELFF.

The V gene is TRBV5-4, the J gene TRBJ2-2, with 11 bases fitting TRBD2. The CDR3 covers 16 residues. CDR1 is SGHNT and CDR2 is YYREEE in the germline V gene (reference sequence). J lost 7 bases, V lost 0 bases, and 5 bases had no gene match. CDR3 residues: CASSLVAGGTDGELFF. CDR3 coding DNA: TGTGCCAGCAGCTTGGTAGCGGGAGGGACGGACGGGGAGCTGTTTTTT.